These T cell receptor beta chains were read from a single sample in a study of blood T cell repertoires in COVID-19. Profiled with immunoSEQ multiplex PCR; TCRdb holds only in-frame clones, not every one. The data hold approximately 250,000 clones, with over 80% observed a single time. The sequenced material came from PBMCs or T cells enriched from blood (not recorded which). All receptors derive from a woman under 40 with acute COVID-19. Both conserved end residues are part of each CDR3. A D gene is named only where the DNA matches it firmly. Rows give clone size only sometimes, using once, few, many, or a class for an expanded clone.

d_call clone_size j_call v_call cdr3_aa cdr3_nt
NA NA TRBJ1-4 TRBV19 CASSRGGDWEEKLFF TGTGCCAGTAGTAGGGGGGGAGACTGGGAAGAAAAACTGTTTTTT
NA NA TRBJ1-6 TRBV6-5 CASSYSGVYNSPLHF TGTGCCAGCAGTTACTCCGGGGTCTATAATTCACCCCTCCACTTT
TRBD1 NA TRBJ1-1 TRBV19 CASSPGLGQGATEAFF TGTGCCAGTAGTCCCGGTCTCGGGCAGGGGGCCACTGAAGCTTTCTTT
TRBD1 NA TRBJ1-2 TRBV7-9 CASSVGDRGRMDGYTF TGTGCCAGCAGCGTTGGGGACAGGGGGCGTATGGATGGCTACACCTTC
NA NA TRBJ2-1 TRBV28 CASTTRVVWEQFF TGTGCCAGCACCACGCGGGTGGTGTGGGAGCAGTTCTTC
NA NA TRBJ2-3 TRBV29-1 CSVVADTQYF TGCAGCGTTGTTGCGGATACGCAGTATTTT
TRBD1 NA TRBJ2-7 TRBV28 CASSLLDRGSEQYF TGTGCCAGCAGTTTACTCGACAGGGGATCCGAGCAGTACTTC
TRBD1 NA TRBJ1-2 TRBV28 CASSQGQGGYGYTF TGTGCCAGCAGCCAGGGACAGGGAGGGTATGGCTACACCTTC
NA NA TRBJ1-3 TRBV9 CASSVGVSGVGGNTIYF TGTGCCAGCAGCGTAGGTGTCTCGGGGGTCGGAGGAAACACCATATATTTT
NA NA TRBJ1-1 TRBV6-5 CASKATDYGTEAFF TGTGCCAGCAAAGCCACCGACTATGGGACTGAAGCTTTCTTT
NA NA TRBJ1-5 TRBV5-6 CASSSWQEGFNQPQHF TGTGCCAGCAGCAGTTGGCAGGAGGGTTTCAATCAGCCCCAGCATTTT
TRBD2 once TRBJ2-5 TRBV5-1 CASSFGLGEMETQYF TGCGCCAGCAGCTTCGGACTAGGGGAGATGGAGACCCAGTACTTC
TRBD1 NA TRBJ2-1 TRBV7-2 CASSFTGGNEQFF TGTGCCAGCAGCTTTACAGGGGGCAATGAGCAGTTCTTC
NA NA TRBJ1-2 TRBV6-5 CAALGLPGGYTF TGTGCCGCCCTCGGACTACCGGGTGGCTACACCTTC
NA NA TRBJ2-7 TRBV7-2 CASSVSGTYEQYF TGTGCCAGCAGCGTTAGCGGAACCTACGAGCAGTACTTC
NA NA TRBJ1-2 TRBV5-1 CASSVGTSGNYGYTF TGCGCCAGCAGCGTAGGCACGTCGGGGAACTATGGCTACACCTTC
TRBD1 few TRBJ1-1 TRBV7-9 CASSLAQGARAEAFF TGTGCCAGCAGCTTAGCACAGGGGGCTCGCGCTGAAGCTTTCTTT
TRBD2 once TRBJ2-7 TRBV5-1 CASSLGLAGGSLGEQYF TGCGCCAGCAGCCTAGGACTAGCGGGAGGGTCTCTCGGCGAGCAGTACTTC
TRBD2 NA TRBJ2-1 TRBV5-5 CASSSGLSGGNNEQFF TGTGCCAGCAGCTCCGGCTTGTCGGGAGGGAACAATGAGCAGTTCTTC
NA once TRBJ2-7 TRBV11-2 CASSSFSVAQSYEQYF TGTGCCAGCAGCTCTTTCTCGGTTGCACAGTCCTACGAGCAGTACTTC
TRBD2 NA TRBJ2-3 TRBV11-3 CASSAGSSGRAKDTQYF TGTGCCAGCAGCGCCGGGTCGTCGGGGAGGGCTAAAGATACGCAGTATTTT
TRBD1 NA TRBJ2-2 TRBV2 CASAPPTGLSGELFF TGTGCCAGCGCGCCCCCGACAGGGTTAAGCGGGGAGCTGTTTTTT
TRBD1 few TRBJ1-2 TRBV7-9 CASSRVGQDYGYTF TGTGCCAGCAGTCGAGTGGGACAGGACTATGGCTACACCTTC
TRBD1 NA TRBJ2-4 TRBV10-1 CASSGQVLAKNIQYF TGCGCCAGCAGCGGACAGGTTCTAGCCAAAAACATTCAGTACTTC
TRBD2 NA TRBJ2-4 TRBV5-4 CASSNGTSGRYGIQYF TGTGCCAGCAGCAACGGGACTAGCGGGAGGTACGGCATTCAGTACTTC
TRBD1 NA TRBJ1-1 TRBV28 CASSEVGTGGPYTEAFF TGTGCCAGCAGTGAAGTTGGGACAGGGGGCCCGTACACTGAAGCTTTCTTT
NA few TRBJ1-5 TRBV3-1/TRBV3-2 CASSQGPRGPQHF TGTGCCAGCAGCCAAGGGCCTCGGGGGCCCCAGCATTTT
TRBD2 once TRBJ2-1 TRBV5-1 CASSLGLAGNEQFF TGCGCCAGCAGCTTGGGACTAGCGGGGAATGAGCAGTTCTTC
NA NA TRBJ2-3 TRBV10-3 CAITNADTQYF TGTGCCATCACTAATGCAGATACGCAGTATTTT
NA NA TRBJ1-1 TRBV18 CASSPPDRGRAFF TGTGCCAGCTCACCACCTGACAGAGGGAGGGCTTTCTTT
NA NA TRBJ1-1 TRBV2 CASSDTGNTEAFF TGTGCCAGCAGTGATACAGGGAACACTGAAGCTTTCTTT